A single sample gave rise to the 3 T cell receptor beta chains below, sequenced in a study of shared clonotypes between healthy human individuals. Naive CD8 cells lacked CD45RO, underwent positive selection for CCR7 and left out terminally differentiated effector memory CD45RA+ cells. Sequencing was performed with immunoSEQ multiplex PCR; in TCRdb, only in-frame clones are kept and a portion is missing. The repertoire holds about 2 million clones, with about 95% as singletons. The sequenced sample was naive CD8+ T cells sorted from blood. The source is a man between 18 and 29 years old in good health.

The rearrangement uses TRBV19 and TRBJ2-3; D may match TRBD1 or TRBD2 (5 bases each). The CDR3 spans 13 residues. Germline CDR1 reads LNHDA; CDR2 reads SQIVND (reference sequence). V was shortened by 5 bases and J by 8 bases, with 14 bases between the two germline ends. CDR3 sequence (DNA): TGTGCCAGTAGTCTAGTCGCCGGGGCTACGCAGTATTTT. Translating it yields CASSLVAGATQYF.

The V and J genes are TRBV6-5 and TRBJ2-1; D is unresolved. From germline, CDR1 is MNHEY and CDR2 SVGAGI. The V and J ends lost 5 bases and 6 bases respectively, with 11 bases between them. The CDR3 runs 13 residues. The CDR3 region is CASSAPPGNEQFF. The CDR3 region has the DNA TGTGCCAGCAGTGCCCCGCCAGGCAATGAGCAGTTCTTC.

About this clone: Other DNA sequences in the same sample also yield this CDR3. The rearrangement joins TRBV9 to TRBJ2-1; D gene unclear. The CDR3 runs to 12 residues. Germline loops: CDR1 SGDLS, CDR2 YYNGEE. Trimming stripped 0 bases from V and 5 bases from J, with 3 bases between. The CDR3: CASSVEDNEQFF. The CDR3 region has the DNA TGTGCCAGCAGCGTAGAGGACAATGAGCAGTTCTTC.